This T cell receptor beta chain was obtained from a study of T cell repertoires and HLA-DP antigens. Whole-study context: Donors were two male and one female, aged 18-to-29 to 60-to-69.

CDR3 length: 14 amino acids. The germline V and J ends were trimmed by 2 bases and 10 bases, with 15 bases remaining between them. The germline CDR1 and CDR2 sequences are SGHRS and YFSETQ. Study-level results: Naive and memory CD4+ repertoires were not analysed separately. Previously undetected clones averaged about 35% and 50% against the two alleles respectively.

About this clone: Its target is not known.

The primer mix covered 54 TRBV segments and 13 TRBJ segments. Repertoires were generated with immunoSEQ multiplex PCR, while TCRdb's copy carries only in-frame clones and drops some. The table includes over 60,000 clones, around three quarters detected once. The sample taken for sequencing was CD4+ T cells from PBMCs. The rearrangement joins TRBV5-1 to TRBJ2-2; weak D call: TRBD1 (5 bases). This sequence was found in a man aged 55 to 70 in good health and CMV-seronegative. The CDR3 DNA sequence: TGCGCCAGCAGCTTACAGAAACAGGATAAGGAGCTGTTTTTT. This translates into CASSLQKQDKELFF.